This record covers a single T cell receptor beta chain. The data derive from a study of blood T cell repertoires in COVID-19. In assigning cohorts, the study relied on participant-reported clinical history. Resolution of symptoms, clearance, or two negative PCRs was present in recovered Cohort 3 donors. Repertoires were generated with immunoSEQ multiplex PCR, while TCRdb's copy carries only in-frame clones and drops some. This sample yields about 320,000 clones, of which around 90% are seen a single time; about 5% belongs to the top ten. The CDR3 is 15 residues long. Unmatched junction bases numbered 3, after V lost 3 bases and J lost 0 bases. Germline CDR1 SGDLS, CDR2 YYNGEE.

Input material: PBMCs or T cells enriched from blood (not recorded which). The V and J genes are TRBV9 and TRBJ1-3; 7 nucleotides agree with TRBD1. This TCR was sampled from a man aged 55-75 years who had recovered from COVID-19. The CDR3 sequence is CASSGTGSSGNTIYF. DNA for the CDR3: TGTGCCAGCAGCGGGACAGGAAGCTCTGGAAACACCATATATTTT.